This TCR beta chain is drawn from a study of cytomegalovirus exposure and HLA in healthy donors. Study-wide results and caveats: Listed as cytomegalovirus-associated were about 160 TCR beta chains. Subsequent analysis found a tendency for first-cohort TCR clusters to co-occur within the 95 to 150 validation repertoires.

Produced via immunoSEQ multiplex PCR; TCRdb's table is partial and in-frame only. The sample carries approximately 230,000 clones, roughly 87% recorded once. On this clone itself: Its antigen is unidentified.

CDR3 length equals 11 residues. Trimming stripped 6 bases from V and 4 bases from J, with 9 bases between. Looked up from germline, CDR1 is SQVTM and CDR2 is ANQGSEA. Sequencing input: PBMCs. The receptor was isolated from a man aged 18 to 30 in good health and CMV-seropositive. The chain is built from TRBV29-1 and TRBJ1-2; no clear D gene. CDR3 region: CSVRQSYGYTF. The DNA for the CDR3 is TGCAGCGTCCGCCAATCCTATGGCTACACCTTC.